Listed below are T cell receptor beta chains from one sample, sequenced in a study of blood T cell repertoires in COVID-19. Repertoires were generated with immunoSEQ multiplex PCR, while TCRdb's copy carries only in-frame clones and drops some. This table has approximately 26,000 clones, approximately 77% appearing once. The sample consisted of peripheral blood. These receptors were taken from a human donor in a cohort sampled during active COVID-19. Both conserved end residues are part of each CDR3. Each record gives: D gene, clone size, V gene, J gene, CDR3 protein. A D gene is named only where the DNA matches it firmly. Size is stated for part of the rows, as once, few or many counts, or as a class when the clone is expanded.

TRBD1	.	TRBV7-6	TRBJ1-2	CASSLEGQGARYGYTF
TRBD2	.	TRBV30	TRBJ2-1	CAWKIPGSGSNEQFF
.	.	TRBV12-3/TRBV12-4	TRBJ1-2	CASSLDRYYGYTF
TRBD1	.	TRBV2	TRBJ1-1	CASTWDREVAEAFF
TRBD1	.	TRBV6-5	TRBJ1-2	CASRDRGLDGYTF
.	.	TRBV9	TRBJ2-3	CASSVVGDAPNF
.	.	TRBV30	TRBJ2-5	CAWSFSQGETQYF
TRBD1	.	TRBV6-1	TRBJ1-5	CASSEATGVGNQPQHF
.	.	TRBV7-8	TRBJ2-2	CASRRPGQTNTGELFF
TRBD1	.	TRBV6-6	TRBJ1-5	CASSHRTGWGNQPQHF
.	.	TRBV7-8	TRBJ2-2	CASSLDRVLGELFF
TRBD1	.	TRBV29-1	TRBJ1-1	CSGTGQGPSNTEAFF
TRBD1	.	TRBV6-5	TRBJ2-2	CASSYSGGADTGELFF
.	.	TRBV7-2	TRBJ1-1	CASSLDGSTKNTEAFF
TRBD1	few	TRBV30	TRBJ2-5	CAWNKDRGPETQYF
.	.	TRBV7-8	TRBJ1-3	CASSLWSSGNTIYF
.	.	TRBV9	TRBJ1-1	CASSVGQGANTEAFF
TRBD1	once	TRBV29-1	TRBJ1-3	CSVSQGAEGNTIYF
.	.	TRBV18	TRBJ1-4	CASSRQVGTPGATNEKLFF
TRBD1	.	TRBV18	TRBJ2-5	CASSNRDRGLETQYF
.	.	TRBV5-6	TRBJ1-1	CASSLRGTEAFF
TRBD1	.	TRBV7-9	TRBJ2-4	CASSRTGGGKNIQYF
.	.	TRBV5-1	TRBJ1-2	CASSLRRAGATLSGYTF
.	.	TRBV20-1	TRBJ2-6	CSASLGRTNSGANVLTF
.	.	TRBV7-2	TRBJ1-3	CASSLKPGISGNTIYF
TRBD1	.	TRBV4-3	TRBJ1-5	CASSQNLPGQGWNQPQHF
.	few	TRBV9	TRBJ2-7	CASSVSAGISYEQYF